This T cell receptor (beta chain) is drawn from a study of blood T cells in healthy people across ages. The authors extracted at least 6 micrograms of total RNA per sample. This CDR3 is built from 16 residues. V dropped 5 bases and J dropped 14; count of bases not matched to a gene: 18. Germline V lookup: CDR1 MNHEY, CDR2 SVGEGT. Primers used in a second PCR of roughly 6 to 11 cycles were a sample-barcoded 5' primer and a J-beta primer mix. TCRdb re-derived calls from the 5' RACE reads in MiXCR, one entry per CDR3 protein. The sample lists hundreds of thousands of distinct CDR3 sequences, around half occurring once.

The sequence was collected from an elderly man in good health. The chain recombines TRBV6-2 or TRBV6-3 with TRBJ2-1; TRBD1 matches at 10 bases. The sample comprised blood. CDR3 bases: TGTGCCAGCAGTCTCGACCGGGACAGGGGCGATTTTAGGGAGTTCTTC. Translated: CASSLDRDRGDFREFF.